This T cell receptor (beta chain) was recovered during a study of neurological immune-mediated disorders. Study results and caveats: HTLV-1-associated myelopathy displayed the greatest TCR clonal expansion, and multiple sclerosis exhibited the smallest, lower than that of healthy controls.

TCRdb re-called the 5' RACE reads through MiXCR, storing one row per CDR3 protein. The sample includes about 30,000 distinct CDR3 sequences, 15% of them seen just once. Comment on this clonotype: The antigen remains undetermined. This could be a read error, since a much larger clone is one nucleotide away.

The material sequenced was PBMCs. The sequence was obtained from a man aged 65 to 79 in good health.

CDR3 in DNA: TGCAGCGTTGAAGTTGGGACTATCGGCGAGACCCAGTACTTC. As protein: CSVEVGTIGETQYF. The rearrangement links TRBV29-1 to TRBJ2-5; TRBD2 aligns across 7 bases. Germline assignment: CDR1 SQVTM and CDR2 ANQGSEA. V lost 1 base and J lost 5; bases outside the gene matches: 7. The CDR3 has 14 residues.